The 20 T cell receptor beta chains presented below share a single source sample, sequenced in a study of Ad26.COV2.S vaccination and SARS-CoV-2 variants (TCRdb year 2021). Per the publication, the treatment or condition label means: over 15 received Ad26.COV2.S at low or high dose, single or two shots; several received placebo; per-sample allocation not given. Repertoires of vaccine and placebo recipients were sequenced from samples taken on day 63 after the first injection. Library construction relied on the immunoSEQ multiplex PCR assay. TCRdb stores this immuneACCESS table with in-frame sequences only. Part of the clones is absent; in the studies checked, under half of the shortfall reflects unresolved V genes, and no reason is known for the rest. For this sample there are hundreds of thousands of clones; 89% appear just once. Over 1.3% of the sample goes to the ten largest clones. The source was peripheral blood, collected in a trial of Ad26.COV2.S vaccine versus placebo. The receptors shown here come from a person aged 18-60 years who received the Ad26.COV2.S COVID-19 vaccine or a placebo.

The CDR3 protein is CTRVLAGVYEQYF. The DNA for the CDR3 is TGTACAAGGGTGCTAGCGGGAGTCTACGAGCAGTACTTC. The V gene is TRBV5-5, the J gene TRBJ2-7; 10 positions match TRBD2. The CDR3 consists of 13 residues. Germline-derived CDR1 and CDR2 are SGHKS and YYEKEE (reference sequence).

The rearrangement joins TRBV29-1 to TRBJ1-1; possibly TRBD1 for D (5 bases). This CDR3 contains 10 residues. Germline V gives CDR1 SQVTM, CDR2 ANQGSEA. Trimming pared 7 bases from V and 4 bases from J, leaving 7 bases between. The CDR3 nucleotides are TGCAGCGCCCAGGGCACTGAAGCTTTCTTT. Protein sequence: CSAQGTEAFF.

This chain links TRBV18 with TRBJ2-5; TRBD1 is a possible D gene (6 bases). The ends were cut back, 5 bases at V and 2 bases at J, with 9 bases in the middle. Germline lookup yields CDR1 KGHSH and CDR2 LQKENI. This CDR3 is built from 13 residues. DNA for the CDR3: TGTGCCAGCTCATTCGACAGGCAAGAGACCCAGTACTTC. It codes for CASSFDRQETQYF.

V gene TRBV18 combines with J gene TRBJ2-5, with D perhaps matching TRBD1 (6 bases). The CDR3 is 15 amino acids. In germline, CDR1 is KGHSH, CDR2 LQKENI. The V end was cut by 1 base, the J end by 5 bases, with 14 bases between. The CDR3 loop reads CASSPRLGAWETQYF. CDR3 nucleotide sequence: TGTGCCAGCTCACCACGTCTGGGGGCTTGGGAGACCCAGTACTTC.

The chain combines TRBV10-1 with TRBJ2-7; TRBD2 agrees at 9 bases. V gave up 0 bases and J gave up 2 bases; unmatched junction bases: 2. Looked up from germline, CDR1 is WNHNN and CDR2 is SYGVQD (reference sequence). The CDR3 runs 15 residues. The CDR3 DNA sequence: TGCGCCAGCAGTGAGTCGCTAGCGGGGACCTACGAGCAGTACTTC. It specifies CASSESLAGTYEQYF.

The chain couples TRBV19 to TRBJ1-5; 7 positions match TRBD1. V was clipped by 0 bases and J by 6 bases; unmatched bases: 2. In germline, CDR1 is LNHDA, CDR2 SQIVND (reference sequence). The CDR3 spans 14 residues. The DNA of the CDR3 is TGTGCCAGTAGTATAGACAGGGGGAGTCAGCCCCAGCATTTT. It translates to CASSIDRGSQPQHF.

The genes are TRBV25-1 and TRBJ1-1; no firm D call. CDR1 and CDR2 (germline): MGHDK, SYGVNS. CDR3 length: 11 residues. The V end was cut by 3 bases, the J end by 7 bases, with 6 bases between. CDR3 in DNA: TGTGCCAGCAGTGAGGTTGATGAAGCTTTCTTT. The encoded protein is CASSEVDEAFF.

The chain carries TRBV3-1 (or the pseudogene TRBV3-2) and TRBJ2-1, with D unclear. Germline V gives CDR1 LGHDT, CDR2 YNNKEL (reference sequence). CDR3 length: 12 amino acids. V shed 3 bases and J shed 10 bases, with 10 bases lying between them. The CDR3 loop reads CASSHASPEQFF. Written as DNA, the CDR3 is TGTGCCAGCAGCCACGCAAGCCCAGAGCAGTTCTTC.

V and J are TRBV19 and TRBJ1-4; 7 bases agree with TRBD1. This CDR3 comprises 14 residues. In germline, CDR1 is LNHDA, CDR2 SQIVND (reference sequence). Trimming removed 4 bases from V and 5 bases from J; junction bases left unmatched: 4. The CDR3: CASSKAQGNEKLFF. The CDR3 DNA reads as TGTGCCAGTAGTAAGGCACAGGGGAATGAAAAACTGTTTTTT.

The CDR3 is CASTVTGNTGELFF. The DNA for the CDR3 is TGCGCCAGCACCGTAACGGGGAACACCGGGGAGCTGTTTTTT. The chain carries TRBV5-1 and TRBJ2-2; D ambiguous. This CDR3 is built from 14 residues. Between the trimmed V and J ends, which lost 6 bases and 1 base, there was a span of 10 bases. The germline gives CDR1 SGHRS, CDR2 YFSETQ.

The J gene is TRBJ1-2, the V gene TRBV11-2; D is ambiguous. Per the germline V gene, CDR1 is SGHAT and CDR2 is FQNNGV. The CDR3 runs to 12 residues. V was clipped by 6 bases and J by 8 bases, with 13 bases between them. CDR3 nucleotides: TGTGCCAGCAGGGCCACCCCGGCCGGCTACACCTTC. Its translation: CASRATPAGYTF.

The CDR3 DNA reads as TGTGCCAGCTCACTTCATCAGGGCTTCAACACTGAAGCTTTCTTT. It specifies CASSLHQGFNTEAFF. The chain joins TRBV18 to TRBJ1-1, with D tentatively TRBD1 (5 bases). Germline V CDR1 and CDR2: KGHSH, LQKENI. Between the trimmed V and J ends, which lost 4 bases and 2 bases, there was a span of 14 bases. The CDR3 contains 15 residues.

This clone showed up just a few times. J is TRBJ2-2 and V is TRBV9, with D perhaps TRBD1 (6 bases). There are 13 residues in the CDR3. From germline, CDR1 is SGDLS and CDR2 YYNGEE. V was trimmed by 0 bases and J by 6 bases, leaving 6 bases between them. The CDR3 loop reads CASSVEGAGELFF. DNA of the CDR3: TGTGCCAGCAGCGTAGAGGGGGCCGGGGAGCTGTTTTTT. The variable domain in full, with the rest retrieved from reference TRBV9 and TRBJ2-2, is DSGVTQTPKHLITATGQRVTLRCSPRSGDLSVYWYQQSLDQGLQFLIQYYNGEERAKGNILERFSAQQFPDLHSELNLSSLELGDSALYFCASSVEGAGELFFGEGSRLTVL.

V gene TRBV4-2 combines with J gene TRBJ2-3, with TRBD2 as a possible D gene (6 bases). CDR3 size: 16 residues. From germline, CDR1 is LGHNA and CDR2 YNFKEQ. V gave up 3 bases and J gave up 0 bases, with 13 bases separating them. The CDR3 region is CASSHGTLTSTDTQYF. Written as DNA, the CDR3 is TGTGCCAGCAGCCATGGGACTCTAACTAGCACAGATACGCAGTATTTT.

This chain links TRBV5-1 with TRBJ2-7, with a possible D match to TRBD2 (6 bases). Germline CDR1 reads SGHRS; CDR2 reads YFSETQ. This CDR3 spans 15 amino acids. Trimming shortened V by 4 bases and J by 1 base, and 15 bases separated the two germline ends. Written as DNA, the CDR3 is TGCGCCAGCAGCAAACGGGAGCCTCAGTCCTACGAGCAGTACTTC. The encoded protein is CASSKREPQSYEQYF.

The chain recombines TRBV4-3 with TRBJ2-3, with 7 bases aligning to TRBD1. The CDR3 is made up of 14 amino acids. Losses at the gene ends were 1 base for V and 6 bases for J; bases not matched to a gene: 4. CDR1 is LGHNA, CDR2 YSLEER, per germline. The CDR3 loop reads CASSQGQGMDTQYF. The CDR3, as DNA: TGCGCCAGCAGCCAAGGACAGGGAATGGATACGCAGTATTTT.

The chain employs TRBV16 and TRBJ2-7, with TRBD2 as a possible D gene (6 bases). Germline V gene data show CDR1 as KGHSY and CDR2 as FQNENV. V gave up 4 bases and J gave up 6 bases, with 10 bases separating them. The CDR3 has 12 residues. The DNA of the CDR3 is TGTGCCAGCAGCCCGGGACTGGCCGAGCAGTACTTC. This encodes CASSPGLAEQYF.

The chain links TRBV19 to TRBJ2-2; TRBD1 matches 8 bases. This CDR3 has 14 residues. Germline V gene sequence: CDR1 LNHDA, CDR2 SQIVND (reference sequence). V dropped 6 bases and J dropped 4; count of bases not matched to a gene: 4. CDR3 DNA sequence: TGTGCCAGTAGACCCGGACAGGGCACCGGGGAGCTGTTTTTT. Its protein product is CASRPGQGTGELFF. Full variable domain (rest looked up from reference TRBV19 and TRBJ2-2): DGGITQSPKYLFRKEGQNVTLSCEQNLNHDAMYWYRQDPGQGLRLIYYSQIVNDFQKGDIAEGYSVSREKKESFPLTVTSAQKNPTAFYLCASRPGQGTGELFFGEGSRLTVL.

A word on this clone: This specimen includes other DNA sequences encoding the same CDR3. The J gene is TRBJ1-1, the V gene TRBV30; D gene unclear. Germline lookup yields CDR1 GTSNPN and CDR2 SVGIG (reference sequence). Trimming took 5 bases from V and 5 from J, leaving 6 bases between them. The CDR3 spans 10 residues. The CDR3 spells CAWGRTEAFF. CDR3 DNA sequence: TGTGCCTGGGGCAGAACTGAAGCTTTCTTT.

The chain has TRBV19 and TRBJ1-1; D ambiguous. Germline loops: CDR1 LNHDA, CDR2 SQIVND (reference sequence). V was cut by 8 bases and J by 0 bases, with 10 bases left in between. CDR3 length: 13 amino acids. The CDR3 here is CASAGSMNTEAFF. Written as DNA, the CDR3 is TGTGCCAGTGCCGGCAGCATGAACACTGAAGCTTTCTTT.